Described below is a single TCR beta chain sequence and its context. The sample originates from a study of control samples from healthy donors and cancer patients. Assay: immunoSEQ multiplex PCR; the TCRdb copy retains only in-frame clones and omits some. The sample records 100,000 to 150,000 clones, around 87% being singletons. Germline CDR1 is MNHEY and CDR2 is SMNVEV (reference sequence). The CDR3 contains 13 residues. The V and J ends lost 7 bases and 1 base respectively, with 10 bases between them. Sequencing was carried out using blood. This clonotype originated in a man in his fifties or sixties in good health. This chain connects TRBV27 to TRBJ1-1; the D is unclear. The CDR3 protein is CASTLSANTEAFF. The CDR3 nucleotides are TGTGCCAGCACTCTCTCAGCGAACACTGAAGCTTTCTTT.